This T cell receptor (beta chain) was obtained from a study of T-cell memory formation after mild COVID-19. Study-wide findings and caveats: Most CD4+ clones that shrank were in CM and EM, while CD8+ ones turned up in EMRA. Some SARS-CoV-2-responding clones were already detected in memory before infection.

A note on this clonotype: Its target is unknown.

TCRdb redid the calling of the 5' RACE reads with MiXCR, one entry per CDR3 protein. The table has 140,000 to 150,000 distinct CDR3 sequences, 25% seen once. There are 16 residues in the CDR3. V was shortened by 0 bases and J by 3 bases, with 12 bases between the two germline ends. Germline V CDR1 and CDR2: SGHDT, YYEEEE. Sequenced input: PBMCs or a T cell subset sorted from them (not recorded which). The TCR originated in an adult woman who had mild COVID-19 (a few samples of this study predate the infection). Cell type and time point are not known. The chain uses TRBV5-6 and TRBJ2-2; no clear D gene. Written as DNA, the CDR3 is TGTGCCAGCAGCTTGGAATGGCAAGTCGACACCGGGGAGCTGTTTTTT. It encodes CASSLEWQVDTGELFF.